These T cell receptor beta chains were read from a single sample in a study of blood T cell repertoires in COVID-19. The data were produced by immunoSEQ multiplex PCR, yet TCRdb's version contains in-frame clones alone and is incomplete. The table records 110,000 or so clones, roughly 90% of them present only once. Input material: peripheral blood. These receptor sequences come from a human donor in a cohort sampled during active COVID-19. Both conserved end residues are part of each CDR3. The order of the fields is J gene, V gene, clone size, CDR3 protein. Size is omitted from some rows. Given values are once, few, many or a class for expanded clones.

TRBJ1-1 TRBV5-6 few CASSLGRNTEAFF
TRBJ1-3 TRBV12-5 NA CASGLVYSEQGYTIYF
TRBJ2-7 TRBV24-1 NA CATSEPGQGAVEQYF
TRBJ2-5 TRBV14 NA CASSRPGLAGGQYQETQYF
TRBJ2-5 TRBV6-5 NA CASSYSLGVWETQYF
TRBJ1-2 TRBV14 once CASSSGTRGQNYGYTF
TRBJ2-3 TRBV7-9 NA CASTKNRGPTDTQYF
TRBJ2-7 TRBV4-1 once CASSQGPGLLYEQYF
TRBJ2-7 TRBV7-6 NA CASSSVSYEQYF
TRBJ2-3 TRBV15 NA CATSRSRTSADTQYF
TRBJ1-3 TRBV5-1 NA CASSTRPGGNTIYF
TRBJ1-4 TRBV7-2 NA CASSIYRGLREEKLFF
TRBJ2-1 TRBV5-1 once CASSLVGTGEFNEQFF
TRBJ2-7 TRBV5-1 NA CASSYGTEKQYF
TRBJ2-7 TRBV6-5 NA CASTSTGQGAREQYF
TRBJ2-7 TRBV5-1 NA CASSFGLAAYSSYEQYF
TRBJ2-1 TRBV7-8 NA CASSREGSGGAYNEQFF
TRBJ2-5 TRBV5-1 few CASSPTSAAQETQYF
TRBJ2-7 TRBV18 once CASSSRRDTTYEQYF
TRBJ1-1 TRBV30 NA CAWSVSSNTEAFF
TRBJ2-1 TRBV3-1/TRBV3-2 NA CASSPGFSSYNEQFF
TRBJ1-6 TRBV6-5 NA CASSYSNWGGNSPLHF
TRBJ2-3 TRBV5-1 NA CASSPNPSGGSDTQYF
TRBJ2-5 TRBV11-2 NA CASSFDRTFQETQYF
TRBJ2-3 TRBV28 NA CASRVGRAWLTDTQYF
TRBJ1-6 TRBV6-5 NA CASGTGSSPLHF
TRBJ2-3 TRBV7-6 NA CASRRGGLRSTDTQYF
TRBJ2-7 TRBV5-6 NA CASSYRTSGAPRVNEQYF
TRBJ2-3 TRBV19 NA CASSPRLAGGTSTDTQYF
TRBJ1-2 TRBV24-1 once CATSDRQTRAGSYGYTF
TRBJ2-1 TRBV6-4 NA CASRRDHSYNEQFF
TRBJ1-5 TRBV10-2 few CASAERGTGVQPQHF